A single T cell receptor beta chain is shown here with its context. Its antigen remains unknown. The sample belongs to a study of shared clonotypes between healthy human individuals. Study background: The plates for each donor numbered three CD4 naive, three CD4 memory, two CD8 naive and one CD8 memory. Regarding the study as a whole: Large sequencing depth failed to make sorted-subset sequencing complete, rarefaction showed.

There are 14 residues in the CDR3. The V and J ends lost 3 bases and 6 bases, in that order; junction bases with no gene match: 4. CDR1 MDHEN and CDR2 SYDVKM come from the germline V gene. TCRdb's table, derived via immunoSEQ multiplex PCR, lists solely in-frame clones and lacks some. The data contain around 2,100,000 clones, about 95% of them singletons. Naive CD8 cells lacked CD45RO and underwent positive selection for CCR7, leaving out terminally differentiated effector memory CD45RA+ cells. Sequencing used naive CD8+ T cells sorted from blood. V and J are TRBV28 and TRBJ2-1; 8 nucleotides match TRBD2. This TCR was sampled from a man between 18 and 29 years old in good health. CDR3 bases: TGTGCCAGCAGTTTTATCGGGGGGGCCAATGAGCAGTTCTTC. Translating it yields CASSFIGGANEQFF.